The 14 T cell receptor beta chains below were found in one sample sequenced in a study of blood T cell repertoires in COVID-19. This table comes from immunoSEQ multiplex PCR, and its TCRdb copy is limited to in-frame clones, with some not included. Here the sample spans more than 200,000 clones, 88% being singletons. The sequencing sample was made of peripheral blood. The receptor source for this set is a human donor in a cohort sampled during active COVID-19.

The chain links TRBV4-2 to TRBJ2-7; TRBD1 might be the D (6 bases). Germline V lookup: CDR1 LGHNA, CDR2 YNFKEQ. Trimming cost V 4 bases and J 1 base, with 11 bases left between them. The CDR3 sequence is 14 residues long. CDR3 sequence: CASSPRDTSYEQYF. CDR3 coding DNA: TGTGCCAGCAGCCCCCGGGACACGTCCTACGAGCAGTACTTC.

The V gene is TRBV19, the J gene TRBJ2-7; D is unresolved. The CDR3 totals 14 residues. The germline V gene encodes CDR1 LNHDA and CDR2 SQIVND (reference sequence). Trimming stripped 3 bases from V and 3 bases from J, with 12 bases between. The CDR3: CASSISSQVYEQYF. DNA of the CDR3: TGTGCCAGTAGTATTTCGAGCCAGGTCTACGAGCAGTACTTC.

CDR3 residues: CASSLPASGKYEQYF. The DNA for the CDR3 is TGTGCCAGCAGCCTTCCCGCTAGCGGGAAATACGAGCAGTACTTC. V and J are TRBV28 and TRBJ2-7, with 9 bases aligning to TRBD2. The J segment lost 4 bases and the V segment lost 6 bases, leaving 10 bases of the junction unmatched. CDR3 length: 15 residues. The germline gives CDR1 MDHEN, CDR2 SYDVKM.

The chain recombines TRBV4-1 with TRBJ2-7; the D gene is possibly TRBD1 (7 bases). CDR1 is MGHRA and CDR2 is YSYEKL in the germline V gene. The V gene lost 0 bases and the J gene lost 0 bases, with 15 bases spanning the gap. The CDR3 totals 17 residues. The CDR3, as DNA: TGCGCCAGCAGCCAAGATGTACAGGGGACTCTCTCCTACGAGCAGTACTTC. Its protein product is CASSQDVQGTLSYEQYF.

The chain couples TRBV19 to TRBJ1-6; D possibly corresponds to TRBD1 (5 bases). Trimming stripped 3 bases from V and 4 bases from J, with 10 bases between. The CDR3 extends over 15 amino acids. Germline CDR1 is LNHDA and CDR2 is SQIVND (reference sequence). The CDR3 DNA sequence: TGTGCCAGTAGTATGAAGACAGTTTATAATTCACCCCTCCACTTT. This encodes CASSMKTVYNSPLHF. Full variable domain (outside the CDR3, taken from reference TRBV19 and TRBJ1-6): DGGITQSPKYLFRKEGQNVTLSCEQNLNHDAMYWYRQDPGQGLRLIYYSQIVNDFQKGDIAEGYSVSREKKESFPLTVTSAQKNPTAFYLCASSMKTVYNSPLHFGNGTRLTVT.

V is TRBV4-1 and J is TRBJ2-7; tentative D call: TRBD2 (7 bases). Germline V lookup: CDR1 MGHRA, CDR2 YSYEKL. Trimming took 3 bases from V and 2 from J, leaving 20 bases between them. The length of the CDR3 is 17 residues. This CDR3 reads CASSQTVGEGGAYEQYF. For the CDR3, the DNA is TGCGCCAGCAGCCAGACCGTCGGCGAGGGGGGGGCCTACGAGCAGTACTTC.

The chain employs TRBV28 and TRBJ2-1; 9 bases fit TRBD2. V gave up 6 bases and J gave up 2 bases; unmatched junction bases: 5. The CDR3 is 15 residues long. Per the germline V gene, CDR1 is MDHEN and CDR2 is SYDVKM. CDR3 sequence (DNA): TGTGCCAGCAGGGATAGCGGGAGACCCTACAATGAGCAGTTCTTC. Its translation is CASRDSGRPYNEQFF.

CDR3 sequence: CASSSGRGGFTGELFF. CDR3 DNA: TGTGCCAGCAGTTCGGGCCGAGGAGGATTCACCGGGGAGCTGTTTTTT. The V and J genes are TRBV27 and TRBJ2-2; a weak D match, TRBD2 (5 bases). The CDR3 totals 16 residues. Between the trimmed V and J ends, which lost 4 bases and 4 bases, there was a span of 16 bases. Per germline, CDR1 MNHEY and CDR2 SMNVEV (reference sequence).

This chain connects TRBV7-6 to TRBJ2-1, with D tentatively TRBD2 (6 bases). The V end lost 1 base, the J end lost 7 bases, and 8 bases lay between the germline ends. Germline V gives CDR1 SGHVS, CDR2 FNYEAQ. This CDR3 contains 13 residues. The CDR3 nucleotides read TGTGCCAGCAGCTTAGTTGGGACTAATGAGCAGTTCTTC. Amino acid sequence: CASSLVGTNEQFF. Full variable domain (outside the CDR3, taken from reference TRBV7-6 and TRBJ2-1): GAGVSQSPRYKVTKRGQDVALRCDPISGHVSLYWYRQALGQGPEFLTYFNYEAQQDKSGLPNDRFSAERPEGSISTLTIQRTEQRDSAMYRCASSLVGTNEQFFGPGTRLTVL.

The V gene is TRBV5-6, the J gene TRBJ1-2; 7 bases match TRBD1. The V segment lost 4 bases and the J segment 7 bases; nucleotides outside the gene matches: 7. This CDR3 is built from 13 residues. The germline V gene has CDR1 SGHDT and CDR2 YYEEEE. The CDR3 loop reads CASSHDRAGGYTF. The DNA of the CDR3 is TGTGCCAGCAGCCACGACAGGGCGGGTGGCTACACCTTC.

The CDR3 DNA reads as TGTGCCAGCAGTTACACAGGGACAGGGAGTTATACCGGGGAGCTGTTTTTT. Translation gives CASSYTGTGSYTGELFF. The chain employs TRBV6-2 or TRBV6-3 and TRBJ2-2, with 9 nucleotides matching TRBD1. With V trimmed by 2 bases and J by 5 bases, 9 bases remained unmatched. Germline V gene sequence: CDR1 MNHEY, CDR2 SVGEGT. The CDR3 runs 17 residues.

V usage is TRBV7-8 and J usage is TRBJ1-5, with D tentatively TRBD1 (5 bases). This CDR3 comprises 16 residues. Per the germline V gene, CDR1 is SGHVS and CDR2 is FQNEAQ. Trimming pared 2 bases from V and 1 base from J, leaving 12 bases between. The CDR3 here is CASSLRSGDSNQPQHF. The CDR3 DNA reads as TGTGCCAGCAGCTTACGCTCGGGGGACAGCAATCAGCCCCAGCATTTT.

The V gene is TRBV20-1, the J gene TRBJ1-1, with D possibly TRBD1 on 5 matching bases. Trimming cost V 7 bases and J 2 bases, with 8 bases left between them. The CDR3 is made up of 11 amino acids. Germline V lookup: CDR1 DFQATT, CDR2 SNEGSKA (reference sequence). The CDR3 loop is CSDRRNTEAFF. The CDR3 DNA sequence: TGCAGTGACAGGAGAAACACTGAAGCTTTCTTT.

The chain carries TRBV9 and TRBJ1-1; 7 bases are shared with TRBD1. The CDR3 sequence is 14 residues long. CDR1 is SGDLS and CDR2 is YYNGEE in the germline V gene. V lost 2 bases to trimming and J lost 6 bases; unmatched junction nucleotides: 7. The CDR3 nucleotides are TGTGCCAGCAGCGTCGGGTATCAGGGGGCTGAAGCTTTCTTT. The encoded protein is CASSVGYQGAEAFF.